This T cell receptor beta chain was captured by sequencing in a study of blood T cell repertoires in COVID-19. CDR1 and CDR2 from the germline V gene are SGHVS and FNYEAQ. The ends were cut back, 7 bases at V and 5 bases at J, with 15 bases in the middle. The CDR3 contains 14 residues. Measured with immunoSEQ multiplex PCR; TCRdb has only the in-frame clones, and not every one. The top ten hold around 26% of the sample, which has hundreds of thousands of clones, 80% to 85% seen once. The source of this sequence is a man aged 40-50 years with acute or convalescent COVID-19. Specimen: peripheral blood. The chain employs TRBV7-6 and TRBJ2-1, with a weak D call TRBD1 (5 bases). This CDR3 reads CASTPWGGNNEQFF. CDR3 sequence (DNA): TGTGCCAGCACTCCCTGGGGCGGCAACAATGAGCAGTTCTTC.